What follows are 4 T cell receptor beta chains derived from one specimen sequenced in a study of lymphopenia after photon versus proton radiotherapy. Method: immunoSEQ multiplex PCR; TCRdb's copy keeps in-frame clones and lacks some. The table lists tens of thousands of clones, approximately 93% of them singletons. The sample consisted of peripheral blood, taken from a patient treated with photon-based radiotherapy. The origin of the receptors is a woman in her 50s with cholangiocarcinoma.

DNA of the CDR3: TGTGCCAGCAGCGTAGGAAGGCTGACAGATACGCAGTATTTT. Its translation is CASSVGRLTDTQYF. The genes are TRBV9 and TRBJ2-3; unclear D gene. Trimming removed 0 bases at V and 3 bases at J, with 8 bases between. This CDR3 contains 14 residues. CDR1 and CDR2 from the germline V gene are SGDLS and YYNGEE.

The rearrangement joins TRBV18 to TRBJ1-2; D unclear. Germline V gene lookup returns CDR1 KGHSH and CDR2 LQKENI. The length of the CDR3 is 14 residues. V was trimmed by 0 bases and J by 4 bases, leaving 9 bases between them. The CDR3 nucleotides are TGTGCCAGCTCACCACCGAGCGTACTCTATGGCTACACCTTC. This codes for CASSPPSVLYGYTF.

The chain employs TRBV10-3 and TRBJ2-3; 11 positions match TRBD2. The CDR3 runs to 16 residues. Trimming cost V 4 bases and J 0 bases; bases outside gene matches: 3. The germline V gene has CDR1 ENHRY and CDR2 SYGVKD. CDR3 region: CAISGSSGGSTDTQYF. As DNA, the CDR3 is TGTGCCATCAGTGGATCTAGCGGGGGGAGCACAGATACGCAGTATTTT.

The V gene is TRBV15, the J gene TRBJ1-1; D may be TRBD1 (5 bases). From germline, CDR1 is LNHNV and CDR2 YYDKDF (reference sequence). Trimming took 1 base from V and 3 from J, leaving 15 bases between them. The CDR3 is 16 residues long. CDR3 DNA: TGTGCCACCAGCAGAGGGCTTCTCGGGGGTTACACTGAAGCTTTCTTT. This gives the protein CATSRGLLGGYTEAFF.